A single TCR beta chain is shown here with its context. The target antigen is unknown. An end of the junction differs from the germline gene, which may be a read error. Positively selected for CCR7, the CD45RO-negative cells used as naive CD8 cells excluded terminally differentiated effector memory CD45RA+ cells. Every contributor of samples was a Caucasian grown-up residing in Nashville, Tennessee. These data are taken from a study of shared clonotypes between healthy human individuals. Study-wide background: There were three CD4 naive, three CD4 memory, two CD8 naive and one CD8 memory plates per donor.

Looked up from germline, CDR1 is KGHSH and CDR2 is LQKENI. This CDR3 comprises 14 residues. The protocol was immunoSEQ multiplex PCR, while the TCRdb copy is restricted to in-frame clones and leaves out a portion. The sample consists of roughly 2,000,000 clones, about 95% of them appearing once. General study results and limits: Researchers sampled blood only, noting tissue repertoires likely differ.

The genes are TRBV18 and TRBJ1-5; D is unresolved. The receptor comes from a young man in good health. The sequencing sample was made of naive CD8+ T cells sorted from blood. This CDR3 is CASSPDSPDQSQHF. Here the CDR3 DNA reads TGTGCCAGCTCACCTGATAGCCCCGATCAGTCCCAGCATTTT.